Presented here are 23 T cell receptor beta chains from one specimen sequenced in a study of blood T cell repertoires in COVID-19. Repertoires were generated with immunoSEQ multiplex PCR, while TCRdb's copy carries only in-frame clones and drops some. The profile shows about 220,000 clones, 65% to 90% of them singletons. Sequenced: peripheral blood. The receptors were sampled from a human donor in a cohort sampled during active COVID-19.

The chain is built from TRBV4-2 and TRBJ1-2; possible D gene TRBD1, 6 bases. CDR1 LGHNA and CDR2 YNFKEQ come from the germline V gene. The CDR3 covers 14 residues. Trimming stripped 0 bases from V and 3 bases from J, with 8 bases between. Written as DNA, the CDR3 is TGTGCCAGCAGCCAAGAACAGGGTTACTATGGCTACACCTTC. Translation: CASSQEQGYYGYTF.

The V call is TRBV7-8, the J call TRBJ2-4, with 7 bases aligning to TRBD1. This CDR3 region has 17 residues. V shed 5 bases and J 1 base; nucleotides not matched to a gene: 11. Germline V gene lookup returns CDR1 SGHVS and CDR2 FQNEAQ. In DNA form, the CDR3 reads TGTGCCAGCAGCCGGCAGGGGAAGGGGGCCGCCAAAAACATTCAGTACTTC. It specifies CASSRQGKGAAKNIQYF.

Ten or more counts support this clone. The gene calls are TRBV27 and TRBJ2-3; D is perhaps TRBD2 (6 bases). Deletions cut 5 bases from V and 6 bases from J, with 15 bases between. From germline, CDR1 is MNHEY and CDR2 SMNVEV (reference sequence). This CDR3 is built from 14 residues. CDR3 protein: CASSRRDLMDTQYF. CDR3 nucleotide sequence: TGTGCCAGCAGTAGGCGGGACCTCATGGATACGCAGTATTTT.

This chain connects TRBV7-2 to TRBJ1-1; 8 positions match TRBD1. The length of the CDR3 is 15 residues. Trimming took 6 bases from V and 8 from J; bases not matched to a gene: 14. Germline CDR1 SGHTA, CDR2 FQGNSA. CDR3 nucleotide sequence: TGTGCCAGCAGTATTGGACAGGGCCCGCTAGAAGAAGCTTTCTTT. Translated: CASSIGQGPLEEAFF.

This clone occurred a few times. The CDR3 is CASSSTGGGGTGELFF. In DNA, the CDR3 is TGTGCCAGCAGTTCCACAGGGGGTGGCGGCACCGGGGAGCTGTTTTTT. The chain uses TRBV27 and TRBJ2-2; TRBD1 matches at 8 bases. CDR1 MNHEY and CDR2 SMNVEV come from the germline V gene (reference sequence). V lost 4 bases and J lost 4; bases outside the gene matches: 8. The CDR3 is 16 amino acids.

The chain links TRBV7-2 to TRBJ1-6; 7 positions agree with TRBD1. Germline CDR1 SGHTA, CDR2 FQGNSA. The J segment lost 9 bases and the V segment lost 4 bases, leaving 12 bases of the junction unmatched. The CDR3 runs 16 residues. Here the CDR3 reads CASSSDPPRGSSPLHF. The CDR3 bases are TGTGCCAGCAGCTCGGACCCCCCCAGGGGGAGTTCACCCCTCCACTTT.

The chain carries TRBV7-3 and TRBJ1-1, with D possibly TRBD1 on 5 matching bases. There are 13 residues in the CDR3. Deletions cut 5 bases from V and 0 bases from J, with 7 bases between. Looked up from germline, CDR1 is SGHTA and CDR2 is FQGTGA. DNA for the CDR3: TGTGCCAGCAGCACAGGCGTGAACACTGAAGCTTTCTTT. Protein sequence: CASSTGVNTEAFF.

V usage is TRBV27 and J usage is TRBJ1-2; D is uncertain. Deletions cut 8 bases from V and 6 bases from J, with 16 bases between. Germline V gives CDR1 MNHEY, CDR2 SMNVEV (reference sequence). The CDR3 spans 13 residues. The CDR3, as DNA: TGTGCCAGCGCACCAACCGGGAGACATGGCTACACCTTC. Its translation is CASAPTGRHGYTF.

This clone was found many times. The V and J genes are TRBV28 and TRBJ2-5, with no clear D. Trimming shortened V by 3 bases and J by 0 bases, and 8 bases separated the two germline ends. The CDR3 is 14 residues long. Germline CDR1 is MDHEN and CDR2 is SYDVKM. This chain's CDR3 is CASSFLPDQETQYF. CDR3 nucleotide sequence: TGTGCCAGCAGTTTTCTGCCGGACCAAGAGACCCAGTACTTC.

The chain has TRBV28 and TRBJ1-1; D not resolved. The CDR3 consists of 12 residues. V was trimmed by 2 bases and J by 9 bases, leaving 10 bases between them. Germline CDR1 and CDR2: MDHEN and SYDVKM. CDR3: CASSLEPGKAFF. CDR3 bases: TGTGCCAGCAGTTTAGAGCCGGGTAAAGCTTTCTTT.

The chain combines TRBV6-5 with TRBJ1-2; 8 nucleotides align to TRBD1. CDR1 MNHEY and CDR2 SVGAGI come from the germline V gene. Losses at the gene ends were 2 bases for V and 7 bases for J; bases not matched to a gene: 3. The CDR3 extends over 13 amino acids. The CDR3 protein is CASSYDRGRGYTF. In nucleotides, the CDR3 is TGTGCCAGCAGTTACGACAGGGGACGTGGCTACACCTTC.

The J gene is TRBJ2-1, the V gene TRBV7-8; tentatively, D is TRBD1 (5 bases). Germline V gives CDR1 SGHVS, CDR2 FQNEAQ. V was pared by 2 bases and J by 1 base, with 9 bases between. The length of the CDR3 is 15 residues. The CDR3 DNA reads as TGTGCCAGCAGCTTAATCTCAGGGTCCTACAATGAGCAGTTCTTC. It codes for CASSLISGSYNEQFF.

This chain links TRBV28 with TRBJ1-1; D may be TRBD1 (5 bases). Germline CDR1 and CDR2: MDHEN and SYDVKM. This CDR3 comprises 15 residues. V lost 2 bases to trimming and J lost 4 bases, with 14 bases between them. The DNA of the CDR3 is TGTGCCAGCAGTTTAGCGGGAGGGGTGGTCACTGAAGCTTTCTTT. This codes for CASSLAGGVVTEAFF.

This clone was observed a few times. This sequence joins TRBV18 and TRBJ1-1, with 10 bases identical to TRBD1. The V segment lost 3 bases and the J segment 4 bases; nucleotides outside the gene matches: 8. Germline CDR1 and CDR2: KGHSH and LQKENI. This CDR3 is 16 amino acids long. CDR3 nucleotides: TGTGCCAGCTCACCGAGGGGACAGGGGACAGGCACTGAAGCTTTCTTT. This translates into CASSPRGQGTGTEAFF. The full variable domain, with the rest looked up from reference TRBV18 and TRBJ1-1, is NAGVMQNPRHLVRRRGQEARLRCSPMKGHSHVYWYRQLPEEGLKFMVYLQKENIIDESGMPKERFSAEFPKEGPSILRIQQVVRGDSAAYFCASSPRGQGTGTEAFFGQGTRLTVV.

Worth noting for this clone: The same CDR3 is also encoded by other DNA sequences in this sample. CDR3 amino acids: CASSDGTAYEQYF. Here the CDR3 DNA reads TGTGCCAGCAGTGACGGGACAGCCTACGAGCAGTACTTC. The chain is built from TRBV6-1 and TRBJ2-7; 7 bases agree with TRBD1. From germline, CDR1 is MNHNS and CDR2 SASEGT. This CDR3 has 13 amino acids. V gave up 3 bases and J gave up 2 bases; unmatched junction bases: 1.

The chain has TRBV6-2 or TRBV6-3 and TRBJ2-7; 10 nucleotides align to TRBD2. This CDR3 has 14 residues. J was trimmed by 0 bases and V by 5 bases; bases with no gene match: 1. Germline CDR1 is MNHEY and CDR2 is SVGEGT. CDR3 amino acids: CASSASGSSYEQYF. In nucleotides, the CDR3 is TGTGCCAGCAGTGCTAGCGGGAGCTCCTACGAGCAGTACTTC.

The J gene is TRBJ1-2, the V gene TRBV4-2, with 7 bases identical to TRBD1. Trimming cost V 4 bases and J 8 bases; bases outside gene matches: 16. CDR3 size: 16 residues. CDR1 LGHNA and CDR2 YNFKEQ come from the germline V gene. The CDR3 coding sequence is TGTGCCAGCAGCCCTACCCTCGGACAGGAGGGGCCAGGCTACACCTTC. Encoded protein: CASSPTLGQEGPGYTF.

This clone was observed once. The rearrangement joins TRBV3-1 (or the pseudogene TRBV3-2) to TRBJ1-3; D is unclear. Trimming stripped 1 base from V and 0 bases from J, with 4 bases between. The CDR3 extends over 14 amino acids. Germline loops: CDR1 LGHDT, CDR2 YNNKEL (reference sequence). The CDR3 DNA reads as TGTGCCAGCAGCCAAGGGGCCTCTGGAAACACCATATATTTT. As protein: CASSQGASGNTIYF.

The genes are TRBV7-2 and TRBJ1-2; tentatively, D is TRBD1 (5 bases). This CDR3 spans 14 amino acids. Germline loops: CDR1 SGHTA, CDR2 FQGNSA. Trimming left V 5 bases short and J 3 bases short, with 13 bases between. This CDR3 is CASSPGGIDYGYTF. Written as DNA, the CDR3 is TGTGCCAGCAGCCCTGGGGGGATTGACTATGGCTACACCTTC.

The gene calls are TRBV7-3 and TRBJ2-3; 7 positions match TRBD2. The CDR3 totals 16 residues. The germline gives CDR1 SGHTA, CDR2 FQGTGA. V dropped 1 base and J dropped 4; count of bases not matched to a gene: 8. CDR3 loop: CASSLSWGGSADTQYF. DNA for the CDR3: TGTGCCAGCAGCTTAAGTTGGGGCGGGAGTGCAGATACGCAGTATTTT.

V and J are TRBV7-2 and TRBJ1-2; the D is unclear. Trimming stripped 0 bases from V and 4 bases from J, with 15 bases between. Germline assignment: CDR1 SGHTA and CDR2 FQGNSA. The CDR3 extends over 16 amino acids. The CDR3 sequence: CASSLATLDGGYGYTF. The CDR3 DNA follows: TGTGCCAGCAGCTTAGCTACCCTCGACGGCGGCTATGGCTACACCTTC. The variable domain in full, completed from reference TRBV7-2 and TRBJ1-2, reads GAGVSQSPSNKVTEKGKDVELRCDPISGHTALYWYRQSLGQGLEFLIYFQGNSAPDKSGLPSDRFSAERTGGSVSTLTIQRTQQEDSAVYLCASSLATLDGGYGYTFGSGTRLTVV.

The chain combines TRBV6-1 with TRBJ2-2; TRBD2 matches 7 bases. The CDR3 extends over 16 amino acids. In germline, CDR1 is MNHNS, CDR2 SASEGT. V shed 2 bases and J 5 bases; nucleotides not matched to a gene: 8. CDR3 residues: CASSERQAGSTGELFF. In DNA form, the CDR3 reads TGTGCCAGCAGTGAAAGGCAAGCGGGAAGTACCGGGGAGCTGTTTTTT.

This chain links TRBV20-1 with TRBJ2-7, with TRBD1 identical over 10 bases. The CDR3 loop spans 14 amino acids. Germline V gene data show CDR1 as DFQATT and CDR2 as SNEGSKA (reference sequence). Unmatched junction bases numbered 11, after V lost 3 bases and J lost 9 bases. CDR3 loop: CSASTGTGASVQYF. DNA for the CDR3: TGCAGTGCTAGTACCGGGACAGGGGCTAGTGTGCAGTACTTC.